This T cell receptor (beta chain) was sequenced for a study of CD8+CD57+ T cells in acquired aplastic anemia listed by TCRdb under 2018. With regard to the full study: A mean of about 3.2 ug of DNA, ranging from roughly 0.17 to 30 ug, was extracted from sorted CD4+ and CD8+ cells. Healthy donor samples averaged about 10 million reads for CD4+ and 11.0 million for CD8+ cells.

Details on this clonotype: Its specific antigen is unknown. Base qualities are not at hand, and no much larger clone is one base apart.

TCR repertoires of sorted CD4+ and CD8+ blood T cells from severe aplastic anemia patients and healthy subjects were deep-sequenced in the study. Ficoll-Paque density gradient centrifugation was used to isolate peripheral blood mononuclear cells. Before DNA extraction, CD4+ and CD8+ T cells were sorted with FACS or magnetic beads. The germline V gene yields MGHDK for CDR1 and SYGVNS for CDR2. From cysteine to phenylalanine, the CDR3 is 13 amino acids long. Of all the DNA, just the CDR3 is kept, 39 bases in frame from base 1. V is pared back by 3 bases and J by 4 bases, with 9 bases lying between the germline termini. General study outcomes and caveats: Between patients and healthy controls, no significant difference in CD8+ Simpson's diversity was found (P=0.060). About 28 CD8+ CDR3 sequences were found in both patients and controls but appeared to be highly expressed in patients and within the immunodominant clones of the patients.

Profiling of TCR beta VDJ combinations and CDR3 sequences used genomic DNA as the template. TCR repertoire sequencing was run on an Illumina HiSeq 2000. In the source study's methods: Repertoire assessment relied on Simpson's diversity index, CDR3 size and DJ length profiles, and TRBV/TRBJ rearrangement plots. The most abundant DNA sequence in the deep sequencing data was taken as the immunodominant clone. CDR3 amino acid sequences were checked for sharing between subjects and were compared against published repertoires and the VDJdb database. The public reads were reanalyzed by TCRdb: fastp trimming at Q25, MiXCR alignment, in-frame beta chains only. Rows are unified per CDR3 protein, each entry keeping the most common DNA and genes. The V and J calls and clone size come from TCRdb's table, not from the authors' own analysis. In all, the sample holds about 170,000 distinct CDR3 sequences, and around 60% of those were seen once. Of the sample, over 40% is held by the ten largest clones.

Sample: sorted CD4+, CD8+, or CD8+CD57+ T cells (not recorded which) from PBMCs. The receptor chain draws on TRBV25-1 and TRBJ1-1; too little of a D gene remains to name it. The receptor's source is a human donor in good health. The CDR3 region: CASSDPFGTEAFF. The base sequence is TGTGCCAGCAGTGATCCCTTTGGCACTGAAGCTTTCTTT.